The T cell receptor (beta chain) described here comes from a study of cytomegalovirus exposure and HLA in healthy donors. Findings and limits, study-wide: HLA alleles were associated with 15,000 to 20,000 TCR beta sequences in a later analysis at 0.05 false discovery rate. CMV serostatus was the only recorded immune exposure for donors.

In its sample, this clone was seen a few times. What it binds is unknown. This PCR relied on a set of 60 Vbeta primers and 13 Jbeta primers. TCRdb keeps only in-frame clones here, not all; method: immunoSEQ multiplex PCR. Counted here are about 200,000 clones, about 83% occurring once; the ten biggest clones make up 1.3% to 1.5%. This TCR was recovered from a girl aged 5-17 years in good health and CMV-seronegative. Material: PBMCs.

This CDR3 is CASSSFGVIHTEAFF. The CDR3 bases are TGTGCCAGCAGCTCCTTCGGGGTGATCCACACTGAAGCTTTCTTT. The chain links TRBV5-6 to TRBJ1-1; unclear D gene. The germline V gene has CDR1 SGHDT and CDR2 YYEEEE. The CDR3 has 15 residues. Deletions cut 3 bases from V and 3 bases from J, with 15 bases between.